By frequency in the sample, the clone carrying this T cell receptor (beta chain) is medium-sized (0.01 to 0.1%). TCRdb re-analysed the 5' RACE reads in MiXCR, keeping a single row per CDR3 protein. The table records tens of thousands of distinct CDR3 sequences, less than 15% of them present only once. The sample's time point: longitudinal time-point 3. The CDR3 covers 13 residues. Germline V gene sequence: CDR1 SGHTA, CDR2 FQGNSA. The V and J ends lost 5 bases and 1 base respectively, with 8 bases between them. The data stem from a study of neurological immune-mediated disorders. Specimen: PBMCs. The TCR originated in a man aged 30 to 39 in good health. The V gene is TRBV7-2, the J gene TRBJ2-5; D gene unclear. CDR3 loop: CASSQNTQETQYF. The CDR3 nucleotides are TGTGCCAGCAGCCAAAATACCCAAGAGACCCAGTACTTC.